The 16 T cell receptor beta chains below come from one sample, sequenced in a study of identical twins. TCRdb re-called the 5' RACE reads through MiXCR, storing one row per CDR3 protein. Of 1,800,000 or so distinct CDR3 sequences detected, around a third appear once; the ten largest clones hold approximately 0.25%. Input material: cord blood. The source is a newborn girl in good health.

CDR3 amino acids: CASSQTSGGATDTQYF. The CDR3 DNA sequence: TGTGCCAGCAGCCAGACTAGCGGGGGGGCCACAGATACGCAGTATTTT. This sequence joins TRBV3-1 and TRBJ2-3, with TRBD2 identical over 14 bases. This CDR3 spans 16 amino acids. From germline, CDR1 is LGHDT and CDR2 YNNKEL (reference sequence). The V segment lost 3 bases and the J segment 2 bases; nucleotides outside the gene matches: 1.

V gene TRBV28 combines with J gene TRBJ2-7, with D maybe TRBD1 (6 bases). In germline, CDR1 is MDHEN, CDR2 SYDVKM. The CDR3 has 14 amino acids. Deletions cut 5 bases from V and 3 bases from J, with 14 bases between. The CDR3 loop reads CASSLRDKLYEQYF. In DNA, the CDR3 is TGTGCCAGCAGTCTTCGGGACAAACTCTACGAGCAGTACTTC.

This clonotype has a handful of counts. The chain uses TRBV20-1 and TRBJ2-1, with 7 bases fitting TRBD1. Germline V lookup: CDR1 DFQATT, CDR2 SNEGSKA (reference sequence). Losses at the gene ends were 5 bases for V and 3 bases for J; bases not matched to a gene: 4. The CDR3 contains 13 residues. Written as DNA, the CDR3 is TGCAGTGCTCGACAGGGTGGCTACAATGAGCAGTTCTTC. Translated, it gives CSARQGGYNEQFF.

V gene TRBV7-2 combines with J gene TRBJ2-5; D is uncertain. Germline CDR1 and CDR2: SGHTA and FQGNSA. V was pared by 4 bases and J by 5 bases, with 17 bases between. The CDR3 length is 15 residues. The CDR3 coding sequence is TGTGCCAGCAGCTCTAGAGGTACGGGCCTTGAGACCCAGTACTTC. It is translated as CASSSRGTGLETQYF.

There are a few counts of this clonotype. This rearrangement joins TRBV13 to TRBJ2-2; D may correspond to TRBD1 or TRBD2 (5 bases each). V was trimmed by 8 bases and J by 2 bases, leaving 9 bases between them. Germline V lookup: CDR1 PRHDT, CDR2 FYEKMQ (reference sequence). This CDR3 is built from 13 residues. The CDR3 reads CASRGGNTGELFF. DNA of the CDR3: TGTGCCAGCCGGGGCGGAAACACCGGGGAGCTGTTTTTT.

The chain uses TRBV27 and TRBJ1-1, with a tentative D call TRBD1 (5 bases). From germline, CDR1 is MNHEY and CDR2 SMNVEV (reference sequence). The CDR3 length is 14 residues. The germline V and J ends were trimmed by 10 bases and 5 bases, with 20 bases remaining between them. CDR3 DNA sequence: TGTGCCAAACAGGAGAGATGGGATAGAACTGAAGCTTTCTTT. Translating it yields CAKQERWDRTEAFF.

This clonotype was detected only once. The chain employs TRBV7-9 and TRBJ2-7; D not resolved. This CDR3 comprises 13 residues. Trimming shortened V by 4 bases and J by 5 bases, and 12 bases separated the two germline ends. Germline CDR1 is SEHNR and CDR2 is FQNEAQ (reference sequence). The CDR3 DNA follows: TGTGCCAGCAGCTCCGGGTGGGCCAACGAGCAGTACTTC. Translated, it gives CASSSGWANEQYF.

The chain joins TRBV4-2 to TRBJ2-2; 11 nucleotides agree with TRBD2. The V segment lost 3 bases and the J segment 0 bases; nucleotides outside the gene matches: 3. Germline CDR1 LGHNA, CDR2 YNFKEQ. CDR3 length: 17 residues. The CDR3 region is CASSQQTSGANTGELFF. The CDR3 region has the DNA TGTGCCAGCAGCCAGCAGACTAGCGGGGCGAACACCGGGGAGCTGTTTTTT.

This clonotype was counted a few times. The chain links TRBV4-1 to TRBJ2-7, with 12 bases lining up with TRBD1. Per germline, CDR1 MGHRA and CDR2 YSYEKL. Trimming cost V 0 bases and J 6 bases; bases outside gene matches: 9. The CDR3 covers 17 residues. The CDR3, as DNA: TGCGCCAGCAGCCAAGATAGCTCCGGGACAGGGGGCAGCGAGCAGTACTTC. Its protein product is CASSQDSSGTGGSEQYF.

There are many counts of this clonotype. The V gene is TRBV6-1, the J gene TRBJ2-5; D remains ambiguous. CDR1 is MNHNS, CDR2 SASEGT, per germline. This CDR3 is 12 amino acids long. V lost 3 bases and J 0 bases, leaving 2 bases between the germline ends. The CDR3 region has the DNA TGTGCCAGCAGTGAGGACCAAGAGACCCAGTACTTC. Translation gives CASSEDQETQYF.

This clonotype was seen only once. The V call is TRBV20-1, the J call TRBJ1-2; D not resolved. Deletions cut 1 base from V and 0 bases from J, with 12 bases between. This CDR3 contains 15 residues. Germline CDR1 DFQATT, CDR2 SNEGSKA (reference sequence). This CDR3 is CSARGLTEANYGYTF. Written as DNA, the CDR3 is TGCAGTGCTAGAGGTTTGACGGAAGCTAACTATGGCTACACCTTC.

In its sample, this clonotype was seen a few times. The CDR3 protein is CSARALGQGKGGYTF. CDR3 in DNA: TGCAGTGCTAGAGCATTAGGACAGGGAAAGGGTGGCTACACCTTC. This sequence joins TRBV20-1 and TRBJ1-2; 8 bases agree with TRBD1. In germline, CDR1 is DFQATT, CDR2 SNEGSKA (reference sequence). V lost 1 base to trimming and J lost 7 bases; unmatched junction nucleotides: 11. The CDR3 has 15 residues.

This clonotype was recorded once. The chain joins TRBV2 to TRBJ2-1, with D unclear. The CDR3 is 14 residues long. CDR1 and CDR2 (germline): SNHLY, FYNNEI. Between the trimmed V and J ends, which lost 6 bases and 3 bases, there was a span of 12 bases. CDR3 nucleotide sequence: TGTGCCAGCAGGAGGACCGACCTCTACAATGAGCAGTTCTTC. Protein: CASRRTDLYNEQFF.

V is TRBV20-1 and J is TRBJ2-5; 11 bases are shared with TRBD2. The V gene's germline CDR1 is DFQATT and CDR2 SNEGSKA (reference sequence). The CDR3 loop spans 13 amino acids. J lost 6 bases, V lost 3 bases, and 3 bases had no gene match. The CDR3 DNA is TGCAGTGCTAGGACTAGCGGGACGAAGACCCAGTACTTC. Its translation is CSARTSGTKTQYF.

In its sample, this clonotype was seen a few times. The genes are TRBV30 and TRBJ1-5; maybe TRBD1 (5 bases). The CDR3 consists of 13 residues. Germline V gene sequence: CDR1 GTSNPN, CDR2 SVGIG (reference sequence). V lost 0 bases to trimming and J lost 4 bases, with 7 bases between them. CDR3 sequence: CAWSVKGNQPQHF. In nucleotides, the CDR3 is TGTGCCTGGAGTGTGAAGGGGAATCAGCCCCAGCATTTT.

J is TRBJ2-6 and V is TRBV20-1; TRBD1 is a possible D gene (5 bases). The CDR3 sequence is 16 residues long. CDR1 is DFQATT, CDR2 SNEGSKA, per germline (reference sequence). V lost 4 bases, J lost 0 bases, and 13 bases lay in between. The CDR3 region has the DNA TGCAGTGCTATCGGTGACAGCCACTCTGGGGCCAACGTCCTGACTTTC. Translation gives CSAIGDSHSGANVLTF.